This T cell receptor beta chain stems from a study of blood T cells in healthy people across ages. Overall study findings and caveats: While age rose, TCR beta diversity per million T cells dropped in a roughly linear way.

For the second PCR, which ran for roughly 7 to 11 cycles, a sample-barcoded 5' primer and a J-beta primer mix were used. Each CDR3 protein is one row after TCRdb ran MiXCR on the 5' RACE reads. The sample records 780,000 or so distinct CDR3 sequences, 25% being singletons. There are a few counts of this clonotype. Its target is unknown. From germline, CDR1 is MDHEN and CDR2 SYDVKM. This CDR3 spans 15 amino acids. The same specimen was also included in a second study, on T cells of mothers and their children. That report notes: Study donors consisted of a few healthy Caucasian mothers and their six children. Using around 1.4 ug per 15 ul, all extracted RNA underwent cDNA synthesis.

This chain links TRBV28 with TRBJ2-7; the D gene is possibly TRBD2 (6 bases). The DNA end favors TRBJ2-1, so the J call may be wrong. Material for sequencing was blood. This TCR was sampled from a boy between 5 and 17 years old in good health. CDR3 bases: TGTGCCAGCAGTTTTCTGCGGGGTGGGTTGCATGGGCAGTTCTTC. Protein: CASSFLRGGLHGQFF.